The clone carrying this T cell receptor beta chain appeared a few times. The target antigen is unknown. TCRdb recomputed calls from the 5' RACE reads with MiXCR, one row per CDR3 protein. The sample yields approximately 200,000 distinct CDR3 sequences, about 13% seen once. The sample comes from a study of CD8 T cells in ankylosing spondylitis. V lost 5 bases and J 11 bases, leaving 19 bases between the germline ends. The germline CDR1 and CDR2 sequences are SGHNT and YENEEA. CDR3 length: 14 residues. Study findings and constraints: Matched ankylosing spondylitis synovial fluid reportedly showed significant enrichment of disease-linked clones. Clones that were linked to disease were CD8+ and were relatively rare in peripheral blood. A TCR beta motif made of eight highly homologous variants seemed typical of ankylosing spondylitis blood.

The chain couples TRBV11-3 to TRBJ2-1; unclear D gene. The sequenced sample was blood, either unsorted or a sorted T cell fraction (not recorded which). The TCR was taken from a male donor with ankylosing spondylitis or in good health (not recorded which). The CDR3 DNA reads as TGTGCCAGCAGCGAGGCAAATAGGCTCCCCAAGCAGTTCTTC. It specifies CASSEANRLPKQFF.